These T cell receptor beta chains were read from a single sample in a study of regulatory T cells in long-lasting Graves disease. TCRdb independently ran MiXCR on the multiplex PCR reads; one entry per CDR3 protein. The table shows 350,000 to 450,000 distinct CDR3 sequences, with approximately 15% occurring only once. These data also formed part of another study, on T cells in Graves' hyperthyroidism and ophthalmopathy.

Sequencing used peripheral blood mononuclear cells (PBMCs), obtained at new diagnosis, from a patient treated with antithyroid drugs. Every receptor here comes from a man between 40 and 49 years old with Graves disease. Both conserved end residues are part of each CDR3. The D gene is left open where the match is weak.

V: TRBV7-9; D: -; CDR3: CASSAGQNPHEQYF
V: TRBV12-3/TRBV12-4; D: TRBD1; CDR3: CASRRGTGGYSGNTIYF
V: TRBV28; D: TRBD1; CDR3: CASSHGTGRGELFF
V: TRBV28; D: -; CDR3: CASSAFGTLPRTDTQYF
V: TRBV9; D: -; CDR3: CASSRRSNTGELFF
V: TRBV12-3/TRBV12-4; D: -; CDR3: CASMGRHTTDTQYF
V: TRBV9; D: -; CDR3: CASSVGQLDEQYF
V: TRBV24-1; D: TRBD2; CDR3: CATSDSRLAGLGWDTGELFF
V: TRBV5-1; D: TRBD1; CDR3: CASSGITGTGGYEQYF
V: TRBV30; D: TRBD1; CDR3: CAWSVLESGGTYGYTF
V: TRBV3-1; D: -; CDR3: CASSQVWRDQETQYF
V: TRBV5-1; D: -; CDR3: CASSPGRTDTQYF
V: TRBV19; D: TRBD1; CDR3: CASNRGSNSPLHF
V: TRBV11-2; D: TRBD2; CDR3: CASSSTLAGPHTSTDTQYF
V: TRBV2; D: -; CDR3: CASSEQGGKTQPQHF
V: TRBV12-3/TRBV12-4; D: -; CDR3: CASSGGGTTEAFF
V: TRBV20-1; D: TRBD2; CDR3: CSRGGGQETQYF
V: TRBV10-3; D: TRBD1; CDR3: CAIASGTGDYEQYF
V: TRBV7-3; D: -; CDR3: CASSSVSYNEQFF
V: TRBV2; D: -; CDR3: CASSGDKTEAFF
V: TRBV10-3; D: -; CDR3: CAIKEDQSTDTQYF
V: TRBV12-3/TRBV12-4; D: TRBD2; CDR3: CASSPKGTTVNEQFF
V: TRBV6-1; D: -; CDR3: CASRWTENQPQHF
V: TRBV20-1; D: -; CDR3: CSALNPLGGNQPQHF
V: TRBV20-1; D: -; CDR3: CSASTVPGQPQHF
V: TRBV7-9; D: -; CDR3: CASSLLRTGGNTIYF
V: TRBV11-2; D: -; CDR3: CASSEQGGGEQYF
V: TRBV5-1; D: -; CDR3: CVSSLDGSLSYEQYF
V: TRBV28; D: -; CDR3: CASTYGTEEKLFF
V: TRBV20-1; D: -; CDR3: CSARGGATEAFF
V: TRBV4-1; D: -; CDR3: CASSQDGTVDQPQHF
V: TRBV28; D: TRBD1; CDR3: CASSLGGQVRLEQYF
V: TRBV6-1; D: TRBD1; CDR3: CASRATGVVYEQYF
V: TRBV20-1; D: TRBD1; CDR3: CSAIYQGQGVHEQYF
V: TRBV7-2; D: -; CDR3: CASSLGRGNSYEQYF
V: TRBV7-2; D: -; CDR3: CASSLERAATNEKLFF
V: TRBV25-1; D: TRBD2; CDR3: CASSEWSMRLAGRRAETQYF